The present entry profiles one TCR beta chain with its context. TCRdb keeps only in-frame clones here, not all; method: immunoSEQ multiplex PCR. The data show around 34,000 clones, with almost 90% seen just once and around 4.3% held by the top ten. These data come from a study of T cell changes during pregnancy in multiple sclerosis. Germline V gene sequence: CDR1 SEHNR, CDR2 FQNEAQ (reference sequence). V was pared by 2 bases and J by 2 bases, with 6 bases of the junction left unmatched. The CDR3 covers 16 residues. This specimen consisted of CD8+ T cells from peripheral blood mononuclear cells, obtained after pregnancy. This sequence originates from a female donor with multiple sclerosis, enrolled in a pregnancy study. The rearrangement joins TRBV7-9 to TRBJ2-7; 10 nucleotides line up with TRBD2. CDR3 amino acids: CASSLSTGTSAYEQYF. The CDR3 nucleotides read TGTGCCAGCAGCTTAAGTACCGGGACTAGCGCCTACGAGCAGTACTTC.